This TCR beta chain was identified in a study of early T cells in non-severe SARS-CoV-2 infection. Study in general: Unsorted whole-blood RNA was sequenced in bulk, leaving chains unpaired.

Findings and limits, study-wide: Private and CD4 specificities were missed by VDJdb matching, skewed to anti-spike CD8.

Regarding this clonotype: Antigen unknown.

Separate cDNA molecules each had unique molecular identifiers attached to them. A single record per CDR3 protein comes from TCRdb applying MiXCR to the 5' RACE reads. The repertoire holds about 76,000 distinct CDR3 sequences, with about 14% as singletons. The sequence was collected from an adult who was a healthcare worker with PCR-confirmed SARS-CoV-2 infection or an uninfected control (not recorded which). Source material: whole blood.

CDR3 DNA sequence: TGCAGTGCTAGCGACGACAGGGAGAGAGGCGATGGCTACACCTTC. Protein product: CSASDDRERGDGYTF. The chain recombines TRBV20-1 with TRBJ1-2; 7 nucleotides align to TRBD1. Germline lookup yields CDR1 DFQATT and CDR2 SNEGSKA (reference sequence). Trimming removed 3 bases from V and 6 bases from J; junction bases left unmatched: 13. The CDR3 sequence is 15 residues long.